The TCR beta chain described here comes from a study of control samples from healthy donors and cancer patients. CDR3 size: 17 residues. Measured with immunoSEQ multiplex PCR; TCRdb has only the in-frame clones, and not every one. The data show about 210,000 clones, and the top ten clones hold less than 2.5%. The chain joins TRBV21-1 to TRBJ2-2; the table's D call, TRBD2, was not checked against the DNA. TRBV21-1 is termed a pseudogene. The TCR sequence derives from a young woman in good health. The sample consisted of blood. The CDR3: CANPGLAGAPRNGELFF. The CDR3, as DNA: TGTGCCAACCCGGGACTAGCGGGCGCCCCCCGGAACGGGGAGCTGTTTTTT.